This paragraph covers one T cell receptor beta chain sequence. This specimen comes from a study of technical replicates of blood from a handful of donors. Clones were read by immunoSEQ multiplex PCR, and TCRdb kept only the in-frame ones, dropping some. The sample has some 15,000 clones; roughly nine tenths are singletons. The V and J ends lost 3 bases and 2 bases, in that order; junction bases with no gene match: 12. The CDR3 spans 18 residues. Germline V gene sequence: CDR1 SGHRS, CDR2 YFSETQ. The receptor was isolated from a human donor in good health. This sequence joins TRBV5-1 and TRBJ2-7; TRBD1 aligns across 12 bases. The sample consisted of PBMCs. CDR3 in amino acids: CASSWDGDRGLSTYEQYF. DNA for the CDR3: TGCGCCAGCAGCTGGGATGGGGACAGGGGGCTTTCCACCTACGAGCAGTACTTC.